The clone carrying this T cell receptor (beta chain) was detected ten times or more. Its antigen is unknown. Two rounds of multiplex PCR amplified TCR beta CDR3 from genomic DNA. Amplification in first-round PCR relied on primers specific to each TRBV and TRBJ gene. TCRdb reprocessed the multiplex PCR reads via MiXCR and lists one record per CDR3 protein. The sample records more than 30,000 distinct CDR3 sequences, around 43% being singletons. The data derive from a study of prognosis after radiotherapy for stage I lung cancer. Overall study context: All of the patients with non-small cell lung cancer, including over 5 who had refused surgery, were considered to be medically inoperable. The study, taken as a whole, reports: After stereotactic body radiation therapy, median unique TCR clones were several thousand, down from under 12,000.

Assessment by CT and PET/CT found all patients node-negative, and none had prior chemotherapy, radiotherapy or other malignancies. The CDR3 spans 13 residues. From germline, CDR1 is DFQATT and CDR2 SNEGSKA (reference sequence). Trimming stripped 1 base from V and 7 bases from J, with 11 bases between. The receptor comes from a donor at least 50 years old with non-small cell lung cancer. The source was PBMCs, collected before or after stereotactic body radiation therapy (not recorded which). This chain connects TRBV20-1 to TRBJ2-1, with D maybe TRBD2 (5 bases). The CDR3 nucleotides are TGCAGTGCTAGAGCCCAGGACTGGAATGAGCAGTTCTTC. Translation: CSARAQDWNEQFF.